A single sample gave rise to the 31 T cell receptor beta chains below, sequenced in a study of long-term antiretroviral therapy in people with HIV. Runs used v3.0 of the immunoSEQ assay and were done at survey level. Sequenced by immunoSEQ multiplex PCR; TCRdb stores in-frame clones only, minus some. Here the sample spans around 37,000 clones, about 82% being singletons. Material: unsorted PBMCs, obtained roughly 3.3 years after starting antiretroviral therapy. The receptor set was obtained from a young man with HIV.

This chain uses TRBV28 with TRBJ1-1, with TRBD1 identical over 8 bases. J lost 5 bases, V lost 5 bases, and 4 bases had no gene match. This CDR3 region has 13 residues. Germline CDR1 and CDR2: MDHEN and SYDVKM. The CDR3 sequence: CASSLTGATEAFF. The CDR3 nucleotides read TGTGCCAGCAGTCTGACAGGGGCGACTGAAGCTTTCTTT.

The sample holds a few counts of this clone. The chain combines TRBV19 with TRBJ1-1; no firm D call. Germline V gene sequence: CDR1 LNHDA, CDR2 SQIVND (reference sequence). Trimming stripped 3 bases from V and 1 base from J, with 6 bases between. The CDR3 contains 13 residues. The CDR3, as DNA: TGTGCCAGTAGTATCTGGACGAACACTGAAGCTTTCTTT. Protein: CASSIWTNTEAFF.

This chain connects TRBV19 to TRBJ1-3, with TRBD1 as a possible D gene (5 bases). This CDR3 has 15 residues. Germline values: CDR1 LNHDA, CDR2 SQIVND (reference sequence). The V gene lost 5 bases and the J gene lost 2 bases, with 13 bases spanning the gap. The chain's CDR3 is CASSPRIGAGNTIYF. The DNA for the CDR3 is TGTGCCAGTAGTCCGCGGATAGGGGCTGGAAACACCATATATTTT.

This chain joins TRBV6-6 and TRBJ2-1; D assignment may be TRBD1 or TRBD2 (5 bases each). Trimming cost V 6 bases and J 9 bases, with 12 bases left between them. CDR1 is MNHNY, CDR2 SVGAGI, per germline (reference sequence). The CDR3 loop spans 12 amino acids. The DNA of the CDR3 is TGTGCCAGCAGAGAGGGGCTCGGTGAGCAGTTCTTC. It is translated as CASREGLGEQFF.

The rearrangement joins TRBV5-6 to TRBJ1-2; a weak D match, TRBD1 (5 bases). Trimming pared 2 bases from V and 8 bases from J, leaving 10 bases between. From germline, CDR1 is SGHDT and CDR2 YYEEEE. The CDR3 has 12 residues. The CDR3: CASSLRQNGYTF. In nucleotides, the CDR3 is TGTGCCAGCAGCTTACGACAGAACGGCTACACCTTC.

This clone was picked up one time. The chain employs TRBV27 and TRBJ1-1; D is unclear. The CDR3 is 13 amino acids. V was clipped by 10 bases and J by 0 bases, with 12 bases between them. Germline CDR1 MNHEY, CDR2 SMNVEV (reference sequence). The DNA of the CDR3 is TGTGCCACCCTCGCCGACGTGAACACTGAAGCTTTCTTT. Translation: CATLADVNTEAFF.

This chain links TRBV4-3 with TRBJ2-1; D remains ambiguous. The CDR3 extends over 12 amino acids. V was shortened by 1 base and J by 9 bases, with 7 bases between the two germline ends. Germline V lookup: CDR1 LGHNA, CDR2 YSLEER. The CDR3 nucleotides read TGCGCCAGCAGCCAAGCTCGTTCTGAGCAGTTCTTC. Translated, it gives CASSQARSEQFF.

Only one count was recorded for this clone. CDR3 amino acids: CASSLFTGTYEQYF. In DNA form, the CDR3 reads TGTGCCAGCAGCTTATTCACAGGGACCTACGAGCAGTACTTC. The V gene is TRBV11-2, the J gene TRBJ2-7; a weak D match, TRBD1 (6 bases). The germline gives CDR1 SGHAT, CDR2 FQNNGV. Trimming stripped 2 bases from V and 2 bases from J, with 10 bases between. This CDR3 region has 14 residues.

The gene calls are TRBV7-9 and TRBJ2-5; the D gene is possibly TRBD1 (7 bases). V was cut by 4 bases and J by 4 bases, with 16 bases left in between. The CDR3 covers 15 residues. Per the germline V gene, CDR1 is SEHNR and CDR2 is FQNEAQ (reference sequence). CDR3 loop: CASSSRTGLLETQYF. The DNA of the CDR3 is TGTGCCAGCAGCTCCCGGACAGGACTATTAGAGACCCAGTACTTC. Full variable domain (rest looked up from reference TRBV7-9 and TRBJ2-5): DTGVSQNPRHKITKRGQNVTFRCDPISEHNRLYWYRQTLGQGPEFLTYFQNEAQLEKSRLLSDRFSAERPKGSFSTLEIQRTEQGDSAMYLCASSSRTGLLETQYFGPGTRLLVL.

This rearrangement joins TRBV14 to TRBJ2-7; D is unresolved. The CDR3 is 16 amino acids. V gave up 1 base and J gave up 2 bases, with 15 bases separating them. In germline, CDR1 is SGHDN, CDR2 FVKESK. The CDR3: CASSQVVPGSPYEQYF. CDR3 in DNA: TGTGCCAGCAGCCAAGTCGTACCGGGCAGTCCCTACGAGCAGTACTTC.

CDR3 sequence (DNA): TGTGCCAGCAGTATCGTCCCGGGACAGGGGCACTATGGCTACACCTTC. Its translation is CASSIVPGQGHYGYTF. The gene calls are TRBV6-6 and TRBJ1-2, with 10 bases that match TRBD1. The CDR3 has 16 residues. With 5 bases clipped from V and 3 bases from J, the junction kept 9 bases outside the gene matches. Germline lookup yields CDR1 MNHNY and CDR2 SVGAGI (reference sequence).

Regarding this clone: Other DNA sequences in the same sample also yield this CDR3. The chain employs TRBV18 and TRBJ2-7; D gene ambiguous. This CDR3 is 13 amino acids long. Germline assignment: CDR1 KGHSH and CDR2 LQKENI. V lost 2 bases to trimming and J lost 7 bases, with 12 bases between them. The CDR3 nucleotides are TGTGCCAGCTCACCAGCCCCAGGAAGGGAGCAGTACTTC. Protein product: CASSPAPGREQYF. Full variable domain (rest looked up from reference TRBV18 and TRBJ2-7): NAGVMQNPRHLVRRRGQEARLRCSPMKGHSHVYWYRQLPEEGLKFMVYLQKENIIDESGMPKERFSAEFPKEGPSILRIQQVVRGDSAAYFCASSPAPGREQYFGPGTRLTVT.

This chain joins TRBV6-6 and TRBJ2-1; TRBD1 aligns across 9 bases. Germline CDR1 and CDR2: MNHNY and SVGAGI (reference sequence). J lost 4 bases, V lost 6 bases, and 10 bases had no gene match. The CDR3 contains 16 residues. The CDR3 coding sequence is TGTGCCAGCAGCCCAAGACAGGGGGTCAAGTACAATGAGCAGTTCTTC. Protein product: CASSPRQGVKYNEQFF.

In DNA form, the CDR3 reads TGTGCCAGCAGTTCCACTAGCGGGACCTCCTACGAGCAGTACTTC. The encoded protein is CASSSTSGTSYEQYF. The J gene is TRBJ2-7, the V gene TRBV6-5, with 10 bases lining up with TRBD2. Germline V gives CDR1 MNHEY, CDR2 SVGAGI. J was trimmed by 0 bases and V by 4 bases; bases with no gene match: 3. The CDR3 loop spans 15 amino acids.

The V and J genes are TRBV25-1 and TRBJ1-4, with D maybe TRBD1 (6 bases). Looked up from germline, CDR1 is MGHDK and CDR2 is SYGVNS. This CDR3 is built from 14 residues. Deletions cut 4 bases from V and 10 bases from J, with 16 bases between. The CDR3 reads CASSGNRAKGKLFF. CDR3 coding DNA: TGTGCCAGCAGTGGGAACAGGGCCAAAGGAAAACTGTTTTTT.

The rearrangement joins TRBV7-8 to TRBJ2-1, with TRBD2 matching 12 bases. This CDR3 has 18 amino acids. V trimming: 1 base; J trimming: 4 bases; junction bases outside the gene matches: 8. Germline CDR1 and CDR2: SGHVS and FQNEAQ. DNA for the CDR3: TGTGCCAGCAGCTTAGACCCCTCACTAGCGGGGGGTTACAATGAGCAGTTCTTC. Translation gives CASSLDPSLAGGYNEQFF.

In its sample, this clone was seen a few times. The chain combines TRBV6-5 with TRBJ1-2, with TRBD1 identical over 8 bases. V shed 2 bases and J 4 bases; nucleotides not matched to a gene: 6. Germline CDR1 is MNHEY and CDR2 is SVGAGI. This CDR3 has 15 residues. CDR3 sequence reads: CASSYGRQGSYGYTF. CDR3 in DNA: TGTGCCAGCAGTTACGGCCGACAGGGGAGCTATGGCTACACCTTC.

The rearrangement uses TRBV19 and TRBJ2-7; perhaps TRBD1 as D (6 bases). Looked up from germline, CDR1 is LNHDA and CDR2 is SQIVND (reference sequence). The CDR3 has 15 amino acids. The V and J ends lost 8 bases and 5 bases respectively, with 22 bases between them. The CDR3 DNA is TGTGCCAGTTCCTCAAAGACAGGAGCCTTTGACGAGCAGTACTTC. Translation gives CASSSKTGAFDEQYF.

This rearrangement joins TRBV9 to TRBJ2-3, with D perhaps assigned TRBD1 or TRBD2 (5 bases each). The CDR3 has 15 amino acids. Per the germline V gene, CDR1 is SGDLS and CDR2 is YYNGEE. V was trimmed by 4 bases and J by 6 bases, leaving 18 bases between them. CDR3 bases: TGTGCCAGCAGCCCTTCGGGGCGGCTGGAGGATACGCAGTATTTT. This codes for CASSPSGRLEDTQYF.

The chain employs TRBV5-4 and TRBJ2-2; no firm D call. Germline CDR1 SGHNT, CDR2 YYREEE (reference sequence). Trimming left V 2 bases short and J 4 bases short, with 9 bases between. This CDR3 region has 14 residues. CDR3: CASSFARITGELFF. CDR3 bases: TGTGCCAGCAGCTTTGCACGGATCACCGGGGAGCTGTTTTTT.

The chain carries TRBV11-2 and TRBJ1-1, with D unclear. There are 12 residues in the CDR3. The germline V gene has CDR1 SGHAT and CDR2 FQNNGV. V was shortened by 5 bases and J by 1 base, with 5 bases between the two germline ends. CDR3 in DNA: TGTGCCAGCAGCGAGGCGAACACTGAAGCTTTCTTT. Its protein is CASSEANTEAFF. The variable domain in full, completed from reference TRBV11-2 and TRBJ1-1, reads EAGVAQSPRYKIIEKRQSVAFWCNPISGHATLYWYQQILGQGPKLLIQFQNNGVVDDSQLPKDRFSAERLKGVDSTLKIQPAKLEDSAVYLCASSEANTEAFFGQGTRLTVV.

The chain is built from TRBV5-1 and TRBJ2-7, with D tentatively TRBD2 (6 bases). The CDR3 loop spans 14 amino acids. Looked up from germline, CDR1 is SGHRS and CDR2 is YFSETQ. Trimming took off 2 bases at V and 0 bases at J, with 9 bases between the two ends. This CDR3 reads CASSFADYSYEQYF. CDR3 bases: TGCGCCAGCAGCTTTGCGGACTACTCCTACGAGCAGTACTTC.

This clone was counted a single time. The chain has TRBV6-1 and TRBJ1-5, with D perhaps TRBD1 (5 bases). This CDR3 region has 15 residues. The ends were cut back, 2 bases at V and 9 bases at J, with 17 bases in the middle. The V gene's germline CDR1 is MNHNS and CDR2 SASEGT. The CDR3 spells CASSELTASSWPQHF. The DNA of the CDR3 is TGTGCCAGCAGTGAACTGACAGCCTCCTCCTGGCCCCAGCATTTT.

This chain joins TRBV5-4 and TRBJ2-1, with a weak D call TRBD1 (8 bases). Deletions cut 1 base from V and 6 bases from J, with 20 bases between. The CDR3 extends over 17 amino acids. Looked up from germline, CDR1 is SGHNT and CDR2 is YYREEE (reference sequence). The CDR3, as DNA: TGTGCCAGCAGCTTGCCAGGGGGCGGGGGCATTTCCAATGAGCAGTTCTTC. This encodes CASSLPGGGGISNEQFF.

This clone was picked up one time. The V and J genes are TRBV7-9 and TRBJ2-1; possible D gene TRBD2, 6 bases. The CDR3 has 13 residues. The germline gives CDR1 SEHNR, CDR2 FQNEAQ (reference sequence). The V and J ends lost 6 bases and 7 bases respectively, with 13 bases between them. The CDR3 region is CASSFPGGNEQFF. The CDR3 nucleotides are TGTGCCAGCAGTTTTCCTGGGGGGAATGAGCAGTTCTTC.

The chain carries TRBV6-6 and TRBJ1-1; D is undetermined. This CDR3 is built from 12 residues. Trimming took off 5 bases at V and 11 bases at J, with 15 bases between the two ends. Germline V gene data show CDR1 as MNHNY and CDR2 as SVGAGI (reference sequence). The CDR3 here is CASSDSASGAFF. The CDR3 DNA reads as TGTGCCAGCAGTGATTCAGCCTCCGGGGCTTTCTTT.

This chain connects TRBV7-6 to TRBJ2-2; D may be TRBD1 or TRBD2 (5 bases each). CDR1 SGHVS and CDR2 FNYEAQ come from the germline V gene. Deletions cut 7 bases from V and 1 base from J, with 10 bases between. The CDR3 has 14 residues. The CDR3 loop is CASNYGGNTGELFF. The CDR3 DNA follows: TGTGCCAGCAATTATGGGGGGAACACCGGGGAGCTGTTTTTT.

This chain uses TRBV5-5 with TRBJ1-1, with D possibly TRBD1 on 6 matching bases. V was trimmed by 1 base and J by 4 bases, leaving 11 bases between them. The CDR3 contains 14 residues. The germline CDR1 and CDR2 sequences are SGHKS and YYEKEE (reference sequence). The CDR3 DNA follows: TGTGCCAGCAGCTTGCGCCAGGGGCTCACTGAAGCTTTCTTT. Its translation: CASSLRQGLTEAFF.

The chain carries TRBV7-2 and TRBJ2-7; D is possibly TRBD1 (6 bases). Between the trimmed V and J ends, which lost 2 bases and 7 bases, there was a span of 15 bases. This CDR3 comprises 14 residues. CDR1 is SGHTA and CDR2 is FQGNSA in the germline V gene. CDR3 in amino acids: CASSLSQGWDEQYF. DNA for the CDR3: TGTGCCAGCAGCTTATCCCAGGGGTGGGATGAGCAGTACTTC.

This chain links TRBV13 with TRBJ2-7; TRBD1 matches 7 bases. The CDR3 contains 14 residues. The V gene end was trimmed by 5 bases and the J gene end by 0 bases; junction bases not matched to a gene: 4. Germline V gives CDR1 PRHDT, CDR2 FYEKMQ (reference sequence). The CDR3 region is CASSTRQGSYEQYF. Here the CDR3 DNA reads TGTGCCAGCAGCACGCGACAGGGCTCCTACGAGCAGTACTTC.

This clone appeared a few times. In DNA, the CDR3 is TGTGCCAGCAGCGGATACAGGGGGGACGGCTACACCTTC. Translation gives CASSGYRGDGYTF. The chain employs TRBV5-6 and TRBJ1-2, with TRBD1 matching 8 bases. CDR3 length: 13 residues. The germline V gene has CDR1 SGHDT and CDR2 YYEEEE. J was trimmed by 8 bases and V by 4 bases; bases with no gene match: 7.